The source of this TCR beta chain is a study of blood T cell repertoires in COVID-19. The overall study: COVID-19 samples, acute and convalescent, were from the United States, Italy and Spain. PBMCs, B-cell-depleted T cells, or T cells were the source of the cDNA or gDNA that made up the material.

Germline V gives CDR1 KGHSH, CDR2 LQKENI. The CDR3 covers 17 residues. After removal of 5 bases from V and 0 bases from J, the junction contained 11 bases not matched to a gene. In the study's own analysis: The assay estimated nucleated cells by amplifying reference gene primers. The repertoire was sequenced with immunoSEQ multiplex PCR; TCRdb's copy has only in-frame clones and lacks some. The V and J calls and clone size are taken from that table; D and trimming were inferred from the DNA. This table has about 280,000 clones, roughly 85% appearing once. This TCR was recovered from a man in his fifties or sixties with active or convalescent COVID-19. Sequencing was carried out using peripheral blood. The chain is built from TRBV18 and TRBJ1-1; 8 bases agree with TRBD1. The CDR3 reads CASSKSRGRGMNTEAFF. As DNA, the CDR3 is TGTGCCAGCTCAAAAAGCAGGGGGCGGGGGATGAACACTGAAGCTTTCTTT.